This is a list of T cell receptor beta chains from one sample in a study of shared clonotypes between healthy human individuals. Sequenced by immunoSEQ multiplex PCR; TCRdb stores in-frame clones only, minus some. The sample lists roughly 2.2 million clones, about nine tenths occurring once. The specimen sequenced was naive CD4+ T cells from PBMCs. These receptors were taken from a man between 18 and 35 years old in good health. Some clones in this sample may be carry-over from other donors' samples. Both conserved end residues are part of each CDR3. A D gene is named only where the DNA matches it firmly.

v_gene	j_gene	d_gene	CDR3nt	CDR3aa
TRBV6-1	TRBJ1-2	.	TGTGCCAGCAGTGAACACCGTCAGGGGTTCGATGGCTACACCTTC	CASSEHRQGFDGYTF
TRBV6-1	TRBJ2-4	TRBD1	TGTGCCAGCAGTGAAGCGGGACAGGGGGCCAAAAACATTCAGTACTTC	CASSEAGQGAKNIQYF
TRBV28	TRBJ2-3	.	TGTGCCAGCAGTCTCCTTACAGATACGCAGTATTTT	CASSLLTDTQYF
TRBV21-1	TRBJ2-7	.	TGTGCCAGCCTCGGACAGGGACACTACGAGCAGTACTTC	CASLGQGHYEQYF
TRBV25-1	TRBJ1-4	.	TGTGCCAGCAGTGACTCCCGGAGGACAGATGCAACTAATGAAAAACTGTTTTTT	CASSDSRRTDATNEKLFF
TRBV11-2	TRBJ2-1	TRBD2	TGTGCCAGCAGCGCGGTAGCGGGAGGGGGTAATGAGCAGTTCTTC	CASSAVAGGGNEQFF
TRBV28	TRBJ1-3	.	TGTGCCAGCAGTCTCCCGACGGTATCTGGAAACACCATATATTTT	CASSLPTVSGNTIYF
TRBV6-5	TRBJ2-3	.	TGTGCCAGCAAGGTCTACGTTTCCACAGATACGCAGTATTTT	CASKVYVSTDTQYF
TRBV23-1	TRBJ1-4	.	TGCGCCAGCAGTCTCCGTCAGGGACCAACTAATGAAAAACTGTTTTTT	CASSLRQGPTNEKLFF
TRBV21-1	TRBJ2-2	.	TGTGCCAGCAGTGTCGTAAAGCAGCATTACACCGGGGAGCTGTTTTTT	CASSVVKQHYTGELFF
TRBV7-2	TRBJ2-3	.	TGTGCCAGCAGCTTAGAGGCCACAGATACGCAGTATTTT	CASSLEATDTQYF
TRBV7-2	TRBJ1-1	.	TGTGCCAGCAGCTTAAGCGGTAGTAGGGGCACTGAAGCTTTCTTT	CASSLSGSRGTEAFF
TRBV28	TRBJ2-7	TRBD2	TGTGCCAGCAGGGAGGGGCTAGCGGGAGACGAGCAGTACTTC	CASREGLAGDEQYF
TRBV10-3	TRBJ2-1	.	TGTGCCATCAGTGAGAGGGGGACCTATAACAATGAGCAGTTCTTC	CAISERGTYNNEQFF
TRBV27	TRBJ2-2	.	TGTGCCAGCAGTTTATTCGGGAACGCGAACACCGGGGAGCTGTTTTTT	CASSLFGNANTGELFF
TRBV18	TRBJ2-3	TRBD1	TGTGCCAGCTCACCGGACGGGACAGGGTCGAATACGCAGTATTTT	CASSPDGTGSNTQYF
TRBV6-6	TRBJ2-7	.	TGTGCCAGCAGTTACGGGTTTCATGGGGGCGGCGAGCAGTACTTC	CASSYGFHGGGEQYF
TRBV6-1	TRBJ1-2	TRBD1	TGTGCCAGCAGTGAATCAGGGGGCGACTTCTATGGCTACACCTTC	CASSESGGDFYGYTF
TRBV9	TRBJ2-7	TRBD1	TGTGCCAGCAGCCGACGGACGGGACAGGGCATCTACGAGCAGTACTTC	CASSRRTGQGIYEQYF
TRBV6-1	TRBJ2-7	.	TGTGCCAGCAGTGAATTTGTGGCCGGGGCGACTTTCTCCTACGAGCAGTACTTC	CASSEFVAGATFSYEQYF
TRBV2	TRBJ2-5	.	TGTGCCAGCACCGGACCGAGGAGGGAGACCCAGTACTTC	CASTGPRRETQYF
TRBV11-2	TRBJ2-1	.	TGTGCCAGCAGCTTAGAGGACAGAATGCAGTTCTTC	CASSLEDRMQFF
TRBV7-2	TRBJ2-5	TRBD2	TGTGCCAGCAGACCGCGGGGGGCGGGAGGCTCGACCCAGTACTTC	CASRPRGAGGSTQYF
TRBV5-1	TRBJ1-5	.	TGCGCCAGCAGCTTGGAAGGCCGAGACGTTGGGCCCCAGCATTTT	CASSLEGRDVGPQHF
TRBV27	TRBJ2-7	.	TGTGCCAGCACCTACAGGGGAGGGGACGAGCAGTACTTC	CASTYRGGDEQYF
TRBV7-2	TRBJ1-2	TRBD1	TGTGCCAGCAGCTTATGGACTTTGGGACAGAACTATGGCTACACCTTC	CASSLWTLGQNYGYTF
TRBV28	TRBJ1-1	.	TGTGCCAGCAGTCCCCAAGGAGGACGAGGGACTGAAGCTTTCTTT	CASSPQGGRGTEAFF
TRBV11-2	TRBJ2-7	.	TGTGCCAGCAGCCCTAGCGACAGGGTGGTCGAGCAGTACTTC	CASSPSDRVVEQYF